These 28 T cell receptor beta chains came from one sample sequenced in a study of T-cell memory formation after mild COVID-19. TCRdb fed the 5' RACE reads into MiXCR, producing one record per CDR3 protein. Of under 650,000 distinct CDR3 sequences in the sample, more than 15% are singletons; the top ten hold more than 10%. The specimen sequenced was PBMCs or a T cell subset sorted from them (not recorded which). The receptors come from an adult woman who had mild COVID-19 (a few samples of this study predate the infection). Cell type and time point are not known.

The V and J genes are TRBV13 and TRBJ2-7; no clear D. Per the germline V gene, CDR1 is PRHDT and CDR2 is FYEKMQ (reference sequence). This CDR3 spans 12 amino acids. V dropped 9 bases and J dropped 2 bases, with 11 bases sitting between them. The CDR3 bases are TGTGCCAGTGCGGACGGCCCCTACGAGCAGTACTTC. Protein: CASADGPYEQYF.

This clonotype has just a few counts. One end of the junction fails to match germline, which may point to a read error. CDR3: CASSQAGLAGVF. CDR3 sequence (DNA): TGTGCCAGCAGCCAAGCAGGGCTAGCCGGTGTCTTC. V gene TRBV3-1 combines with J gene TRBJ2-1; either TRBD1 or TRBD2 may fit D (5 bases each). The CDR3 totals 12 residues. The V gene's germline CDR1 is LGHDT and CDR2 YNNKEL (reference sequence).

There are a few counts of this clonotype. The chain is built from TRBV7-9 and TRBJ2-3, with D uncertain. V was shortened by 5 bases and J by 2 bases, with 11 bases between the two germline ends. The CDR3 contains 14 residues. Germline values: CDR1 SEHNR, CDR2 FQNEAQ (reference sequence). This CDR3 is CASSGYSLTDTQYF. The CDR3 nucleotides read TGTGCCAGCAGCGGGTACAGCCTCACAGATACGCAGTATTTT.

This clonotype was seen more than once but under ten times. The V gene is TRBV7-2, the J gene TRBJ2-1; D uncertain. There are 14 residues in the CDR3. V was pared by 6 bases and J by 5 bases, with 14 bases between. Germline V gives CDR1 SGHTA, CDR2 FQGNSA. DNA of the CDR3: TGTGCCAGCAGTCTAACGGGCCTTAACAATGAGCAGTTCTTC. This codes for CASSLTGLNNEQFF.

The CDR3 region is CASSYSLAGGGEQYF. CDR3 nucleotides: TGTGCCAGCAGTTACTCTCTAGCGGGAGGGGGCGAGCAGTACTTC. The chain joins TRBV6-5 to TRBJ2-7; 12 positions agree with TRBD2. Germline lookup yields CDR1 MNHEY and CDR2 SVGAGI. Trimming at V came to 0 bases and at J to 6 bases, leaving 3 bases not matched to a gene. There are 15 residues in the CDR3.

The chain recombines TRBV7-9 with TRBJ2-1; no clear D gene. The CDR3 totals 13 residues. Deletions cut 1 base from V and 7 bases from J, with 8 bases between. Germline values: CDR1 SEHNR, CDR2 FQNEAQ (reference sequence). The CDR3 reads CASSLVGRNEQFF. The CDR3 coding sequence is TGTGCCAGCAGCTTAGTAGGCCGGAATGAGCAGTTCTTC.

The chain joins TRBV20-1 to TRBJ1-1; D is undetermined. The V gene lost 3 bases and the J gene lost 3 bases, with 5 bases spanning the gap. This CDR3 comprises 11 residues. Germline CDR1 and CDR2: DFQATT and SNEGSKA (reference sequence). CDR3 protein: CSARADTEAFF. The CDR3 DNA reads TGCAGTGCTAGGGCGGACACTGAAGCTTTCTTT.

This clonotype showed up many times. The V and J genes are TRBV24-1 and TRBJ1-1; D may be TRBD1 (6 bases). The CDR3 sequence is 14 residues long. CDR1 is KGHDR, CDR2 SFDVKD, per germline. V gave up 4 bases and J gave up 5 bases, with 13 bases separating them. The CDR3 bases are TGTGCCACCAGTGAGGCAGGGGATGTGACTGAAGCTTTCTTT. It encodes CATSEAGDVTEAFF.

This clonotype has more than one count but fewer than ten. V and J are TRBV6-1 and TRBJ2-7; 10 bases line up with TRBD1. The V and J ends lost 8 bases and 3 bases, in that order; junction bases with no gene match: 4. The CDR3 spans 13 residues. Germline CDR1 and CDR2: MNHNS and SASEGT. CDR3 DNA: TGTGCCAGCGTTAGGACAGGGGGCTACGAGCAGTACTTC. It is translated as CASVRTGGYEQYF.

The chain uses TRBV5-1 and TRBJ2-7, with D perhaps given as TRBD1 or TRBD2 (5 bases each). Germline CDR1 SGHRS, CDR2 YFSETQ. V shed 0 bases and J shed 4 bases, with 20 bases lying between them. This CDR3 is built from 17 residues. The CDR3 region is CASSLDFSRGPSYEQYF. DNA of the CDR3: TGCGCCAGCAGCTTGGATTTTTCGAGGGGCCCTTCGTACGAGCAGTACTTC.

V gene TRBV7-3 combines with J gene TRBJ2-2; TRBD1 matches at 9 bases. The trim removed 5 bases at V and 1 base at J, leaving 2 bases unmatched. The CDR3 has 15 residues. Germline lookup yields CDR1 SGHTA and CDR2 FQGTGA. The CDR3 DNA reads as TGTGCCAGCAGCCCGGACAGGGGGAACACCGGGGAGCTGTTTTTT. It yields the protein CASSPDRGNTGELFF.

The chain has TRBV12-3 or TRBV12-4 and TRBJ2-5, with a tentative D call TRBD2 (6 bases). Trimming took off 5 bases at V and 0 bases at J, with 16 bases between the two ends. This CDR3 spans 16 amino acids. The CDR3 reads CASSSKLASYQETQYF. DNA for the CDR3: TGTGCCAGCAGTAGTAAACTAGCTTCCTACCAAGAGACCCAGTACTTC.

The chain links TRBV30 to TRBJ1-1; D is possibly TRBD1 (5 bases). V was clipped by 3 bases and J by 7 bases, with 15 bases between them. CDR1 and CDR2 (germline): GTSNPN, SVGIG (reference sequence). There are 13 residues in the CDR3. For the CDR3, the DNA is TGTGCCTGGAGCCGAGGGGAGGCCCTTGAAGCTTTCTTT. Amino acid sequence: CAWSRGEALEAFF.

This clonotype showed up just a few times. The V and J genes are TRBV6-1 and TRBJ1-1, with D perhaps TRBD1 (5 bases). The germline V gene encodes CDR1 MNHNS and CDR2 SASEGT. Trimming removed 1 base from V and 0 bases from J, with 9 bases in between. The CDR3 consists of 15 residues. The CDR3: CASSEVIQVNTEAFF. The CDR3, as DNA: TGTGCCAGCAGTGAAGTGATACAGGTGAACACTGAAGCTTTCTTT.

This clonotype appeared a few times. This sequence joins TRBV30 and TRBJ1-1, with D maybe TRBD1 (5 bases). Deletions cut 4 bases from V and 6 bases from J, with 12 bases between. The V gene's germline CDR1 is GTSNPN and CDR2 SVGIG (reference sequence). The CDR3 is 12 residues long. CDR3 protein: CAWTWGGPEAFF. The CDR3 nucleotides read TGTGCCTGGACCTGGGGGGGACCTGAAGCTTTCTTT.

The sample holds a few counts of this clonotype. The rearrangement links TRBV5-1 to TRBJ1-1, with TRBD1 as a possible D gene (6 bases). The CDR3 is 13 residues long. Per the germline V gene, CDR1 is SGHRS and CDR2 is YFSETQ. V lost 4 bases to trimming and J lost 3 bases, with 10 bases between them. Here the CDR3 reads CASSGGTHTEAFF. CDR3 coding DNA: TGCGCCAGCAGCGGGGGGACACACACTGAAGCTTTCTTT.

A remark on this clonotype: An end of the junction does not agree with germline; a read error may underlie this. This chain links TRBV6-2 or TRBV6-3 with TRBJ1-1; D unclear. Germline loops: CDR1 MNHEY, CDR2 SVGEGT. The CDR3 runs 11 residues. CDR3 in amino acids: CASSQGRGFVF. As DNA, the CDR3 is TGTGCCAGCAGTCAAGGTCGTGGTTTCGTCTTT.

This rearrangement joins TRBV12-3 or TRBV12-4 to TRBJ2-2; 11 nucleotides match TRBD1. The CDR3 covers 14 residues. After removal of 8 bases from V and 7 bases from J, the junction contained 6 bases not matched to a gene. The CDR3 sequence is CASGTGGRGGELFF. For the CDR3, the DNA is TGTGCCAGCGGGACAGGGGGGCGGGGCGGGGAGCTGTTTTTT.

The chain has TRBV5-6 and TRBJ1-1, with D possibly matching TRBD1 (5 bases). Trimming pared 4 bases from V and 1 base from J, leaving 11 bases between. There are 14 residues in the CDR3. The germline V gene has CDR1 SGHDT and CDR2 YYEEEE. CDR3 DNA: TGTGCCAGCAGCCAGTGGGACTGGAACACTGAAGCTTTCTTT. As protein: CASSQWDWNTEAFF.

This chain uses TRBV20-1 with TRBJ2-3, with 7 bases fitting TRBD2. Germline CDR1 is DFQATT and CDR2 is SNEGSKA (reference sequence). The length of the CDR3 is 15 residues. Trimming at V came to 1 base and at J to 6 bases, leaving 10 bases not matched to a gene. In nucleotides, the CDR3 is TGCAGTGCTAGAGGGGGAGGGCTACTGAGGGATACGCAGTATTTT. Amino acids: CSARGGGLLRDTQYF.

A few counts support this clonotype. The chain has TRBV18 and TRBJ2-1, with 12 nucleotides matching TRBD2. Trimming removed 1 base from V and 8 bases from J; junction bases left unmatched: 3. The length of the CDR3 is 15 residues. Germline V lookup: CDR1 KGHSH, CDR2 LQKENI. The CDR3 spells CASSPRLAGAHEQFF. The DNA for the CDR3 is TGTGCCAGCTCACCACGACTAGCGGGAGCCCATGAGCAGTTCTTC. The variable domain in full, with the rest retrieved from reference TRBV18 and TRBJ2-1, is NAGVMQNPRHLVRRRGQEARLRCSPMKGHSHVYWYRQLPEEGLKFMVYLQKENIIDESGMPKERFSAEFPKEGPSILRIQQVVRGDSAAYFCASSPRLAGAHEQFFGPGTRLTVL.

The chain employs TRBV5-1 and TRBJ2-3; 7 bases map to TRBD2. The length of the CDR3 is 14 residues. Germline values: CDR1 SGHRS, CDR2 YFSETQ. V was clipped by 3 bases and J by 2 bases; unmatched bases: 3. The CDR3 protein is CASSWGGPTDTQYF. Written as DNA, the CDR3 is TGCGCCAGCAGCTGGGGGGGACCCACAGATACGCAGTATTTT.

The V and J genes are TRBV7-9 and TRBJ2-1, with 10 bases aligning to TRBD2. The CDR3 spans 17 residues. The germline CDR1 and CDR2 sequences are SEHNR and FQNEAQ (reference sequence). V was clipped by 1 base and J by 9 bases; unmatched bases: 12. The CDR3 sequence is CASSLGASGSTLGEQFF. The CDR3 bases are TGTGCCAGCAGCTTAGGCGCTAGCGGGAGTACACTTGGTGAGCAGTTCTTC.

This chain connects TRBV9 to TRBJ2-1; 7 bases agree with TRBD1. Germline CDR1 is SGDLS and CDR2 is YYNGEE. J lost 5 bases, V lost 3 bases, and 11 bases had no gene match. This CDR3 is built from 16 residues. The CDR3 nucleotides read TGTGCCAGCAGCGCCCTGACAGGGTTTGGCCACAATGAGCAGTTCTTC. Encoded protein: CASSALTGFGHNEQFF.

This clonotype came up a few times. This chain connects TRBV5-1 to TRBJ2-7; possible D gene TRBD2, 6 bases. This CDR3 region has 14 residues. The germline V gene encodes CDR1 SGHRS and CDR2 YFSETQ. V was cut by 0 bases and J by 4 bases, with 11 bases left in between. Written as DNA, the CDR3 is TGCGCCAGCAGCTTGGTGCAGGAGGGATACGAGCAGTACTTC. Amino acids: CASSLVQEGYEQYF.

V is TRBV6-5 and J is TRBJ1-3; 10 bases match TRBD1. The V segment lost 5 bases and the J segment 0 bases; nucleotides outside the gene matches: 4. Germline loops: CDR1 MNHEY, CDR2 SVGAGI. The CDR3 is 16 residues long. The CDR3 spells CASSRGTGDSGNTIYF. In nucleotides, the CDR3 is TGTGCCAGCAGTCGCGGGACAGGGGACTCTGGAAACACCATATATTTT.

This clonotype was counted between two and nine times. The chain carries TRBV29-1 and TRBJ1-5; D gene unclear. This CDR3 has 13 residues. Germline CDR1 is SQVTM and CDR2 is ANQGSEA. V dropped 4 bases and J dropped 0 bases, with 7 bases sitting between them. The CDR3 loop reads CSVADYSNQPQHF. The CDR3 DNA sequence: TGCAGCGTTGCAGATTATAGCAATCAGCCCCAGCATTTT.

The sample holds a few counts of this clonotype. The rearrangement uses TRBV3-1 and TRBJ2-7, with 7 bases aligning to TRBD2. V shed 2 bases and J 4 bases; nucleotides not matched to a gene: 5. Per germline, CDR1 LGHDT and CDR2 YNNKEL (reference sequence). This CDR3 has 14 residues. The CDR3, as DNA: TGTGCCAGCAGCCAAAAAGCGGGGCCATACGAGCAGTACTTC. Encoded protein: CASSQKAGPYEQYF.